This T cell receptor beta chain appears in the sequencing data of a study of T cell responses to AZD1222 COVID-19 vaccine. Study observations and caveats: Unmutated variant regions are reportedly targeted by nearly half of spike-specific TCRs.

As for this clone: Its antigen is currently unknown.

Trimming took 5 bases from V and 0 from J, leaving 7 bases between them. CDR3 size: 13 residues. TCRdb's copy holds only in-frame clones and misses some; the assay was immunoSEQ multiplex PCR. The sample includes 180,000 or so clones, approximately 93% of them seen just once. The material was peripheral blood, obtained 28 days after the second AZD1222 dose. The chain uses TRBV12-3 or TRBV12-4 and TRBJ1-2, with D perhaps TRBD1 (5 bases). The sequence was collected from an adult who received the AZD1222 COVID-19 vaccine. The DNA for the CDR3 is TGTGCCAGCAGTATGACAGCTAACTATGGCTACACCTTC. As protein: CASSMTANYGYTF.